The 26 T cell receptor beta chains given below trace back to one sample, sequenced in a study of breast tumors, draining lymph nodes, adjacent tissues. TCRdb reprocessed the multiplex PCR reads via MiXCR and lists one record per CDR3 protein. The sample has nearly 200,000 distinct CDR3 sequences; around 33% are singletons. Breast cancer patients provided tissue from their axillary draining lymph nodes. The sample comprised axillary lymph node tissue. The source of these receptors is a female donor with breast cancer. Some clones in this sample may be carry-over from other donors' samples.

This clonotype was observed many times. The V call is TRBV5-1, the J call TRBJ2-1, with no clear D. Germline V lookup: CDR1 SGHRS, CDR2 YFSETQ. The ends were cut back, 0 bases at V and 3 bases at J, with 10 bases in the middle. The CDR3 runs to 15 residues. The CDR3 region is CASSLGSGFYNEQFF. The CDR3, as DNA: TGCGCCAGCAGCTTGGGGAGTGGCTTCTACAATGAGCAGTTCTTC.

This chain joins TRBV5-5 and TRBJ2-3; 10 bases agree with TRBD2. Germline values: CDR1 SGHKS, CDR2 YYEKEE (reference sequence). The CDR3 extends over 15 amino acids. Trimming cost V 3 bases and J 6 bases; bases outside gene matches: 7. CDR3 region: CASSYSSGRADTQYF. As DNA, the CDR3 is TGTGCCAGCAGCTACTCTAGCGGGAGAGCGGATACGCAGTATTTT.

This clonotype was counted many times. CDR3: CASSPFSGGGGEQFF. In DNA, the CDR3 is TGTGCCAGCAGCCCCTTCTCCGGGGGGGGTGGTGAGCAGTTCTTC. The chain combines TRBV9 with TRBJ2-1; the match to TRBD2 covers 8 bases. V was clipped by 4 bases and J by 9 bases; unmatched bases: 12. The CDR3 loop spans 15 amino acids. Germline assignment: CDR1 SGDLS and CDR2 YYNGEE.

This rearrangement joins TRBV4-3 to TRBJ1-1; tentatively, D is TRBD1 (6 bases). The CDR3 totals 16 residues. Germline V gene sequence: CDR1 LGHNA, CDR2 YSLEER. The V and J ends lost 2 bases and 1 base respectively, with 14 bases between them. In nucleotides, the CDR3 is TGCGCCAGCAGCCAACCACCGGACAGTCGGAACACTGAAGCTTTCTTT. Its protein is CASSQPPDSRNTEAFF.

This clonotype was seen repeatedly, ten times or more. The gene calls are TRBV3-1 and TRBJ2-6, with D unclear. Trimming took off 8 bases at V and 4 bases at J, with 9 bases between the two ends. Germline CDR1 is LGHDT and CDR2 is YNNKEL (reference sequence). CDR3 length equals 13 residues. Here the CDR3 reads CASALMGANVLTF. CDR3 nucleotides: TGTGCCAGCGCGCTGATGGGGGCCAACGTCCTGACTTTC.

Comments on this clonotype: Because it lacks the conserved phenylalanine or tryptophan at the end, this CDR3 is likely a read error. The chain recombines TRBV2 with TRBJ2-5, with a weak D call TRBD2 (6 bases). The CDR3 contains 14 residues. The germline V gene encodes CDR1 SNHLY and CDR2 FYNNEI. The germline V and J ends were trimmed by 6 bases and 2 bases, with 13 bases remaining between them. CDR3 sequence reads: CASRVGTAQETQYL. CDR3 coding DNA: TGTGCCAGCAGAGTTGGGACTGCGCAAGAGACCCAGTACCTC.

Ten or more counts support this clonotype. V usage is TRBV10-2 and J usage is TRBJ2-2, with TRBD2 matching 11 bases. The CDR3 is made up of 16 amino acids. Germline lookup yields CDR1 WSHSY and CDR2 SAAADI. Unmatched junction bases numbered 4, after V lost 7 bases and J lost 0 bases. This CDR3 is CASTGTSGSNTGELFF. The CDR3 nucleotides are TGCGCCAGCACAGGGACTAGCGGCTCGAACACCGGGGAGCTGTTTTTT.

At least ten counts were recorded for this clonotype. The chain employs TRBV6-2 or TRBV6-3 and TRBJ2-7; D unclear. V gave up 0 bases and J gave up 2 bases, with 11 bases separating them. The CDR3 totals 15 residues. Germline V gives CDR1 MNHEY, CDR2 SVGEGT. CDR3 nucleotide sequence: TGTGCCAGCAGTTACTCGATGGCCCGCACCTACGAGCAGTACTTC. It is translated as CASSYSMARTYEQYF.

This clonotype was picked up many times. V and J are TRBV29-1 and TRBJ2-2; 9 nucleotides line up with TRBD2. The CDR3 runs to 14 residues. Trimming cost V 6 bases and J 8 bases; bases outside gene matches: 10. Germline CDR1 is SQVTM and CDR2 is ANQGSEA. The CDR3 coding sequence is TGCAGCGTCACCCGTAGCGGGGGCCGAGGGGAGCTGTTTTTT. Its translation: CSVTRSGGRGELFF.

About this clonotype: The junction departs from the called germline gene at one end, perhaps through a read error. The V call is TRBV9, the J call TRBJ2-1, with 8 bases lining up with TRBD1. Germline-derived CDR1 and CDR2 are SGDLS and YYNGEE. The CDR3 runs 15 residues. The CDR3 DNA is TGTGCCGGCAGCGTAGGGACAGGCGGCTACAATGGGCAGTTCTTC. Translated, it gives CAGSVGTGGYNGQFF.

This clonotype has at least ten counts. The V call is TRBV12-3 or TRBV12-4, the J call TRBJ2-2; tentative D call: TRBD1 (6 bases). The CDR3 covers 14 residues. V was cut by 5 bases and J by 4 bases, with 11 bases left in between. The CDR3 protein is CASSPQGSTGELFF. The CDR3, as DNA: TGTGCCAGCAGTCCCCAGGGGAGCACCGGGGAGCTGTTTTTT.

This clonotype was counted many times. For the CDR3, the DNA is TGTGCCAGTAGCACCGGGACGGCCGGCTCTGGAAACACCATATATTTT. It encodes CASSTGTAGSGNTIYF. The chain recombines TRBV19 with TRBJ1-3, with D perhaps TRBD1 (5 bases). The CDR3 runs 16 residues. Germline V gene sequence: CDR1 LNHDA, CDR2 SQIVND (reference sequence). The ends were cut back, 6 bases at V and 0 bases at J, with 15 bases in the middle.

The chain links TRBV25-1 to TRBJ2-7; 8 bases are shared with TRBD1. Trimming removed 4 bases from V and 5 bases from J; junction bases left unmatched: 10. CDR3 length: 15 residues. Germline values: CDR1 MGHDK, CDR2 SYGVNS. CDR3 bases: TGTGCCAGCAGTGCTCGAAGGACAGGGTCTCACGAGCAGTACTTC. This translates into CASSARRTGSHEQYF.

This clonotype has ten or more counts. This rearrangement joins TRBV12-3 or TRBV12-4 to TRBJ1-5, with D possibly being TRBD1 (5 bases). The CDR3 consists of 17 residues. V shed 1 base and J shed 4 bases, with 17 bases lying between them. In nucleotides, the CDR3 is TGTGCCAGCAGTTTAGGGGTGGGCAGGGAGGGGAATCAGCCCCAGCATTTT. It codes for CASSLGVGREGNQPQHF.

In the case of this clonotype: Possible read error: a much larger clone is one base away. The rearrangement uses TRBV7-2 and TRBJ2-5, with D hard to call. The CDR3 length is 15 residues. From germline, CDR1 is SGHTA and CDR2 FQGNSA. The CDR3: CASGLARRYQETQYF. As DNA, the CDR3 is TGTGCCAGCGGCTTAGCAAGGCGGTACCAAGAGACCCAGTACTTC.

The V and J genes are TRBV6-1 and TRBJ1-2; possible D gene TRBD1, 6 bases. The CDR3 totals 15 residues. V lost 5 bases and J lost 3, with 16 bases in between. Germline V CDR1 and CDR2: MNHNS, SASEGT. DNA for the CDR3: TGTGCCAGCAGTAGTACAGGGAGGGGGGACTATGGCTACACCTTC. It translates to CASSSTGRGDYGYTF.

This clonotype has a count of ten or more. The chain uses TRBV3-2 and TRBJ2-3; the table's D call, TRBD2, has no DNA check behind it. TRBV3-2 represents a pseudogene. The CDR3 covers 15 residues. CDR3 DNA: TGTGCCACCCGGACTAGGGACTATAGCACAGATACGCAGTATTTT. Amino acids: CATRTRDYSTDTQYF.

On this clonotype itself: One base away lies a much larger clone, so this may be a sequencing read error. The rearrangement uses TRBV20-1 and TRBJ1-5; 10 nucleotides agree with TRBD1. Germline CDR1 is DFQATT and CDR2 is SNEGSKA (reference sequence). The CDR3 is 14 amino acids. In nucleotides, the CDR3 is TGCAGTGCAGTGACAGGGGGCGCGAATCCGCCCCAGCATTTT. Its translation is CSAVTGGANPPQHF.

In nucleotides, the CDR3 is TGTGCCAGCAGCCAAGGTTGGGCGGTCCTTTATGAAGCTTTCTTT. Translating gives CASSQGWAVLYEAFF. The chain is built from TRBV3-2 and TRBJ1-1; TRBD1 is taken as the D call from the table, unchecked against the DNA. TRBV3-2 represents a pseudogene. This CDR3 has 15 residues.

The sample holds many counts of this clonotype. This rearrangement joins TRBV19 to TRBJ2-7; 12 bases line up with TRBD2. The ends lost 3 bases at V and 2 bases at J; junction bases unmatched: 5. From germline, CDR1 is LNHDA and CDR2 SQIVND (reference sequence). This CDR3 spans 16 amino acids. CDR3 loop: CASSMTSGGPTYEQYF. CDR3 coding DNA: TGTGCCAGTAGTATGACTAGCGGGGGACCCACCTACGAGCAGTACTTC.

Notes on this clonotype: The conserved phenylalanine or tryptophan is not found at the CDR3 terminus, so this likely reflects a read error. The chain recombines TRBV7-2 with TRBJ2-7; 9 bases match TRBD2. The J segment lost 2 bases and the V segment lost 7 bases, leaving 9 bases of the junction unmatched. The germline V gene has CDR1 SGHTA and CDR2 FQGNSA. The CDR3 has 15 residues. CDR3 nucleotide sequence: TGTGCCAGCACCCTGACTAGCGGTGTACCCTACGAGCAGTACCTC. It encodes CASTLTSGVPYEQYL.

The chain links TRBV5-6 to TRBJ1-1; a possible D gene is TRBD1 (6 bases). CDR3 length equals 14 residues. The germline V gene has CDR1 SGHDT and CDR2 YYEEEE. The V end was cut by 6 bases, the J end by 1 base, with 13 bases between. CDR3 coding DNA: TGTGCCAGCATCCATACACAGGGGAACACTGAAGCTTTCTTT. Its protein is CASIHTQGNTEAFF.

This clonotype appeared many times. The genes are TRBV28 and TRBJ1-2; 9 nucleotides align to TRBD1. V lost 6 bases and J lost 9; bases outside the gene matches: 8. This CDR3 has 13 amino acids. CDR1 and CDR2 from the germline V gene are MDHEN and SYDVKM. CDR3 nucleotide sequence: TGTGCCAGCAGCCCGGGACAGGGCCGGAGCTACACCTTC. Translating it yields CASSPGQGRSYTF.

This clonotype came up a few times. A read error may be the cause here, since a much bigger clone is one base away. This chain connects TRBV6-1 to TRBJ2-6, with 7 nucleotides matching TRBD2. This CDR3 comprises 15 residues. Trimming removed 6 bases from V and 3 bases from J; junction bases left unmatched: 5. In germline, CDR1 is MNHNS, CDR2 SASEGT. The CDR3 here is CASRPTSSGANVLTF. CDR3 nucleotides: TGTGCCAGCAGACCGACTAGCAGTGGGGCCAACGTCCTGACTTTC.

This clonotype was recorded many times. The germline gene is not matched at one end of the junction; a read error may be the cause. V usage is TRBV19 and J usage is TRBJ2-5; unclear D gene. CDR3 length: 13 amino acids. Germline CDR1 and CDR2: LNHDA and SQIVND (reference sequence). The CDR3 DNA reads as TGTGCCAGTAGTATCTCGGAGCAAGGGACCCAGTACTTC. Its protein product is CASSISEQGTQYF.

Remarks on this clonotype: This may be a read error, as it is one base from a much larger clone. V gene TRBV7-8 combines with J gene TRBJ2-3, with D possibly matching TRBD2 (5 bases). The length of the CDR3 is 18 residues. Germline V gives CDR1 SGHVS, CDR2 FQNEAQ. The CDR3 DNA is TGTGCCAGCAGCTCCCGATTTCCCCCGTCGGGATCCACACATACGCAGTATTTT. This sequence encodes CASSSRFPPSGSTHTQYF.